This TCR beta chain was found in a study of cytomegalovirus exposure and HLA in healthy donors. Notes on the study in general: Some highly shared sequence variants likely arose as a pipeline artifact. Listed as cytomegalovirus-associated were 164 TCR beta chains. The classifier, whose performance was assessed in both the original and validation cohorts, reportedly diagnosed cytomegalovirus status with high specificity and sensitivity. In a later analysis, productive TCRs from donors in an Asian-associated ancestry cluster reportedly carried fewer N-insertions than the cohort mean.

Of note for this clone: Its antigen remains unidentified.

Per the germline V gene, CDR1 is MDHEN and CDR2 is SYDVKM. V lost 4 bases and J lost 0; bases outside the gene matches: 0. The CDR3 spans 15 residues. The PCR was carried out with 60 Vbeta primers and 13 Jbeta primers. Clones were read by immunoSEQ multiplex PCR, and TCRdb kept only the in-frame ones, dropping some. The profile covers over 150,000 clones, with over 65% appearing a single time and about 1.4% taken by the ten largest. Sample: PBMCs. The origin of this receptor is a woman in her 30s in good health and CMV-seropositive. V gene TRBV28 combines with J gene TRBJ2-1; 10 bases agree with TRBD2. The DNA of the CDR3 is TGTGCCAGCAGTTCTAGCGGGAGCTCCTACAATGAGCAGTTCTTC. It translates to CASSSSGSSYNEQFF.